A selection of T cell receptor beta chains follows, all from one sample in a study of blood T cell repertoires in COVID-19. Assay used: immunoSEQ multiplex PCR; TCRdb lists only in-frame clones, some missing. This table has hundreds of thousands of clones, approximately 91% appearing once. The sample was PBMCs or T cells enriched from blood (not recorded which). All receptors come from a young woman who had been exposed to COVID-19. Each CDR3 is given without its conserved first and last residue. The size entry is marked missing in some rows and otherwise reads once, few, many or a size class.

clone_size | v_call | cdr3_aa
- | TRBV18 | ASSPRVRTMNTEAF
- | TRBV5-1 | ASSLVGDTEAF
- | TRBV28 | ASSTYRQGTDTQY
- | TRBV11-1 | ASSPRQGEGTEAF
- | TRBV5-1 | ASSFLSYNEQF
- | TRBV30 | AWTSGTTGELF
- | TRBV4-1 | ASSWDRSYATNEKLF
- | TRBV27 | ASSFHEREGREQY
few | TRBV7-2 | ASSLGGQDPRGQY
- | TRBV28 | ASSFYRTLTNSPLH
- | TRBV6-6 | ASSYARDRVYNEQF
- | TRBV6-2/TRBV6-3 | ASSYRDRDGYT
- | TRBV7-9 | ASSSGQGSIYEQY
- | TRBV4-1 | ASSQDRGGRAIYEQY
- | TRBV7-9 | ASSPPTSGRVRGTDTQY
- | TRBV19 | ASSIDLRQGLADTQY
- | TRBV4-2 | ASSQPSGSDTGELF
- | TRBV19 | ASSMGQLDTGELF
- | TRBV6-4 | ASSGLGGTDTQY
few | TRBV28 | ASSLQGDGYT
- | TRBV19 | ASHRREEGYT
- | TRBV19 | ASSIDGTDTQY
- | TRBV5-1 | ASSQWTGVEGEQY
- | TRBV6-5 | ASTGGPGETQY
- | TRBV7-8 | ASSLVAGVLTYEQY
- | TRBV28 | ASSPGVGQGFNYT
- | TRBV19 | ASSVTGVNYGYT
- | TRBV6-5 | ASRDREPYGYT
once | TRBV4-2 | ASRHAPERVEKLF
- | TRBV29-1 | SVVATLPYEQY
few | TRBV11-2 | ASSMTDNQPQH
- | TRBV7-2 | ASSLMEGSAF
- | TRBV19 | ASQTEETQY
- | TRBV2 | ASSGTSGYNEQF
- | TRBV19 | ASSIVGNEQY
- | TRBV7-7 | ASSQDNLAGGPREQY
- | TRBV12-5 | ASGLADMNEQF
- | TRBV6-5 | ASGFRAQETQY